The 13 T cell receptor beta chains in this list originate from one sample, sequenced in a study of blood T cells in healthy people across ages. The authors ran a second PCR of about 7 to 11 cycles using a sample-barcoded 5' primer and a J-beta primer mix. TCRdb ran MiXCR on the 5' RACE reads and lists one entry per CDR3 protein. The data show under 1,100,000 distinct CDR3 sequences, about 25% seen once. These sequences were also reported in another study, on T cells of mothers and their children.

Sequencing input: blood. The receptors come from a girl aged 2 to 10 in good health.

The gene calls are TRBV5-1 and TRBJ2-7; the match to TRBD2 covers 9 bases. This CDR3 region has 18 residues. V was clipped by 0 bases and J by 1 base; unmatched bases: 11. CDR1 is SGHRS and CDR2 is YFSETQ in the germline V gene. For the CDR3, the DNA is TGCGCCAGCAGCTTGGGACCCCCTACTAGCGGGTCGTCCTACGAGCAGTACTTC. Translating gives CASSLGPPTSGSSYEQYF.

In this sample, this clonotype turned up once. This chain links TRBV9 with TRBJ2-5; tentative D call: TRBD1 (5 bases). The CDR3 extends over 16 amino acids. Trimming cost V 0 bases and J 0 bases, with 12 bases left between them. Germline CDR1 reads SGDLS; CDR2 reads YYNGEE. As DNA, the CDR3 is TGTGCCAGCAGCGTAGAGTCGAAGGGGAACCAAGAGACCCAGTACTTC. It is translated as CASSVESKGNQETQYF.

This clonotype was seen only a few times. The V call is TRBV6-1, the J call TRBJ2-7; no reliable D call. CDR3 size: 12 residues. V was pared by 3 bases and J by 3 bases, with 6 bases between. Looked up from germline, CDR1 is MNHNS and CDR2 is SASEGT. The CDR3 protein is CASSEPLYEQYF. In DNA, the CDR3 is TGTGCCAGCAGTGAGCCCCTCTACGAGCAGTACTTC.

The rearrangement uses TRBV4-3 and TRBJ2-6; D not certain. V dropped 0 bases and J dropped 2 bases, with 8 bases sitting between them. From germline, CDR1 is LGHNA and CDR2 YSLEER. This CDR3 region has 16 residues. DNA for the CDR3: TGCGCCAGCAGCCAAGATTGGAATACTGGGGCCAACGTCCTGACTTTC. Translation: CASSQDWNTGANVLTF.

This clonotype has more than one count but fewer than ten. The rearrangement uses TRBV27 and TRBJ1-2, with unresolved D. Germline values: CDR1 MNHEY, CDR2 SMNVEV (reference sequence). The CDR3 consists of 13 residues. The V gene lost 3 bases and the J gene lost 4 bases, with 9 bases spanning the gap. CDR3 region: CASSLGKSYGYTF. The CDR3 coding sequence is TGTGCCAGCAGTTTGGGTAAAAGCTATGGCTACACCTTC.

This clonotype came up a few times. The rearrangement joins TRBV9 to TRBJ1-2; 7 bases are shared with TRBD1. The germline V gene has CDR1 SGDLS and CDR2 YYNGEE. This CDR3 has 15 residues. The ends lost 0 bases at V and 4 bases at J; junction bases unmatched: 6. CDR3 sequence reads: CASSVEGQPFYGYTF. The CDR3 nucleotides read TGTGCCAGCAGCGTAGAGGGACAGCCCTTCTATGGCTACACCTTC.

V is TRBV7-9 and J is TRBJ1-6; tentatively, D is TRBD1 (6 bases). The CDR3 is 17 residues long. The germline CDR1 and CDR2 sequences are SEHNR and FQNEAQ (reference sequence). V was shortened by 1 base and J by 5 bases, with 15 bases between the two germline ends. The CDR3 nucleotides are TGTGCCAGCAGCTTAGTGGCAGACAGGCGAAATAATTCACCCCTCCACTTT. It specifies CASSLVADRRNNSPLHF.

The V and J genes are TRBV18 and TRBJ2-5; 7 bases line up with TRBD1. The J call may be wrong; the DNA end is better matched by TRBJ2-1. Per the germline V gene, CDR1 is KGHSH and CDR2 is LQKENI. CDR3 length equals 13 residues. The chain's CDR3 is CASSLLLQGEQFF. CDR3 nucleotide sequence: TGTGCCAGCTCACTACTGCTACAGGGGGAGCAGTTCTTC.

J is TRBJ2-7 and V is TRBV4-2, with 8 positions matching TRBD1. There are 15 residues in the CDR3. The V and J ends lost 3 bases and 4 bases, in that order; junction bases with no gene match: 8. Germline V CDR1 and CDR2: LGHNA, YNFKEQ. The CDR3 DNA follows: TGTGCCAGCAGCCAGACCCCCCAGGGGGCTTACGAGCAGTACTTC. It encodes CASSQTPQGAYEQYF.

This chain joins TRBV29-1 and TRBJ2-5, with no clear D. The CDR3 consists of 13 residues. Trimming pared 4 bases from V and 4 bases from J, leaving 13 bases between. Germline lookup yields CDR1 SQVTM and CDR2 ANQGSEA. The CDR3 here is CSVGGSNGETQYF. The CDR3 region has the DNA TGCAGCGTTGGTGGGTCGAACGGAGAGACCCAGTACTTC.

CDR3 amino acids: CASTTDNDLSYNEQFF. In nucleotides, the CDR3 is TGTGCCAGCACTACGGACAACGACTTGTCCTACAATGAGCAGTTCTTC. The genes are TRBV28 and TRBJ2-1, with D perhaps TRBD1 (5 bases). The germline V gene has CDR1 MDHEN and CDR2 SYDVKM. The CDR3 spans 16 residues. Deletions cut 7 bases from V and 1 base from J, with 17 bases between.

This chain uses TRBV7-9 with TRBJ2-1; TRBD2 agrees at 10 bases. The CDR3 totals 17 residues. Germline values: CDR1 SEHNR, CDR2 FQNEAQ (reference sequence). J lost 2 bases, V lost 1 base, and 5 bases had no gene match. The CDR3 DNA reads TGTGCCAGCAGCTTAGTTAGCGGGACTAGCGCCTACAATGAGCAGTTCTTC. Its protein is CASSLVSGTSAYNEQFF. The variable domain in full, completed from reference TRBV7-9 and TRBJ2-1, reads DTGVSQNPRHKITKRGQNVTFRCDPISEHNRLYWYRQTLGQGPEFLTYFQNEAQLEKSRLLSDRFSAERPKGSFSTLEIQRTEQGDSAMYLCASSLVSGTSAYNEQFFGPGTRLTVL.

This clonotype was detected only a few times. The chain combines TRBV24-1 with TRBJ2-1, with 15 positions matching TRBD2. CDR3 length: 21 residues. Looked up from germline, CDR1 is KGHDR and CDR2 is SFDVKD. The V gene end was trimmed by 1 base and the J gene end by 0 bases; junction bases not matched to a gene: 9. The CDR3 DNA reads as TGTGCCACCAGTGATTTTCGGACTAGCGGGAGGGTTGGTTTCTCCTACAATGAGCAGTTCTTC. This encodes CATSDFRTSGRVGFSYNEQFF.